This T cell receptor beta chain was profiled in a study of blood T cell repertoires in COVID-19. As for the study in general: Sites in the United States, Italy and Spain provided acute and convalescent COVID-19 samples.

The CDR3 sequence is 16 residues long. Germline CDR1 and CDR2: KGHSH and LQKENI. V was clipped by 3 bases and J by 3 bases; unmatched bases: 10. Under the authors' procedure: Amplification of reference gene primers provided the estimated nucleated cell counts. Only in-frame clones appear in the TCRdb table, and some are missing; sequencing was by immunoSEQ multiplex PCR. The V and J calls and clone size come from that table; D and trimming were worked out from the DNA. Of around 300,000 clones in the sample, about 88% were seen once. Participants came from roughly 23 US areas, aged roughly 18 to 89 years. Grouping used clinical history reported by participants in a survey and questionnaire.

This chain connects TRBV18 to TRBJ2-7, with TRBD2 matching over 8 bases. This clonotype was obtained from a woman aged 45-65 years who had recovered from COVID-19. Sequencing was performed on PBMCs or T cells enriched from blood (not recorded which). Here the CDR3 DNA reads TGTGCCAGCTCACCGATTGAAACTAGCGGCCTCTACGAGCAGTACTTC. This encodes CASSPIETSGLYEQYF.